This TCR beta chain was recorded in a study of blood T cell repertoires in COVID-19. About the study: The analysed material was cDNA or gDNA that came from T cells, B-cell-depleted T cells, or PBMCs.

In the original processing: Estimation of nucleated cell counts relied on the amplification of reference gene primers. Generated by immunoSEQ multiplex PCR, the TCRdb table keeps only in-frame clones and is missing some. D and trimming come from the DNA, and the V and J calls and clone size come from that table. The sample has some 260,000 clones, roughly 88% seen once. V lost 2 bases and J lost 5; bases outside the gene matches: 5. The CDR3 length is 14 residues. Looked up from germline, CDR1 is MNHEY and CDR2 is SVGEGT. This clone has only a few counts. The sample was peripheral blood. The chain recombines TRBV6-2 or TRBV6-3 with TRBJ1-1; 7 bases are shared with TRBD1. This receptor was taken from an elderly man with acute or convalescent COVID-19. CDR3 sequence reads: CASSYIGGETEAFF. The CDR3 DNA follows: TGTGCCAGCAGTTACATAGGGGGCGAGACTGAAGCTTTCTTT.